A single sample is the source of the 15 T cell receptor beta chains below, sequenced in a study of CD8 T cells in ankylosing spondylitis. Their target antigens are unknown. TCRdb re-called the 5' RACE reads with MiXCR, one entry per CDR3 protein. The table includes a few hundred thousand distinct CDR3 sequences, more than 9.5% detected once. Overall study results and limits: Blood from ankylosing spondylitis patients appeared to carry a characteristic roughly 8-variant TCR beta motif.

The sequencing input was blood, either unsorted or a sorted T cell fraction (not recorded which). These receptor sequences come from a male donor with ankylosing spondylitis.

In nucleotides, the CDR3 is TGTGCCAGCAGCAAAGCGAGGTACGAGCAGTACGTC. This sequence encodes CASSKARYEQYV. V is TRBV21-1 and J is TRBJ2-7. TRBV21-1 is given as a pseudogene. This CDR3 is built from 12 residues.

This chain connects TRBV12-3 or TRBV12-4 to TRBJ1-1, with D maybe TRBD1 (5 bases). The CDR3 totals 15 residues. With 5 bases removed from V and 1 base from J, the gap between germline ends came to 14 bases. The CDR3 coding sequence is TGTGCCAGCAGTGTTCCAGGGATCTCGAACACTGAAGCTTTCTTT. Translation: CASSVPGISNTEAFF.

This clonotype has more than one count but fewer than ten. The rearrangement uses TRBV20-1 and TRBJ2-1; possibly TRBD2 for D (7 bases). V was trimmed by 0 bases and J by 9 bases, leaving 21 bases between them. Germline CDR1 DFQATT, CDR2 SNEGSKA (reference sequence). The CDR3 runs 16 residues. This chain's CDR3 is CSARDLRGGGVGEQFF. Here the CDR3 DNA reads TGCAGTGCTAGAGATCTCCGAGGGGGAGGGGTCGGTGAGCAGTTCTTC.

This clonotype was counted between two and nine times. The DNA of the CDR3 is TGTGCCACCAGCCCCCGGAGGAACTCCTACGAGCAGTACTTC. This gives the protein CATSPRRNSYEQYF. The rearrangement links TRBV15 to TRBJ2-7, with D perhaps matching TRBD2 (5 bases). The germline CDR1 and CDR2 sequences are LNHNV and YYDKDF (reference sequence). The CDR3 has 14 amino acids. Trimming pared 5 bases from V and 0 bases from J, leaving 11 bases between.

The rearrangement joins TRBV20-1 to TRBJ2-2; D might be TRBD2 (6 bases). The germline V and J ends were trimmed by 1 base and 5 bases, with 14 bases remaining between them. This CDR3 comprises 15 residues. The V gene's germline CDR1 is DFQATT and CDR2 SNEGSKA (reference sequence). CDR3 sequence reads: CSARGRWEATGELFF. For the CDR3, the DNA is TGCAGTGCTAGAGGCCGGTGGGAGGCGACCGGGGAGCTGTTTTTT.

This clonotype was observed a few times. The rearrangement joins TRBV20-1 to TRBJ2-7; D possibly corresponds to TRBD1 (6 bases). V shed 5 bases and J shed 2 bases, with 25 bases lying between them. In germline, CDR1 is DFQATT, CDR2 SNEGSKA (reference sequence). This CDR3 has 17 residues. The CDR3 sequence is CSADQRTPGHLAYEQYF. The CDR3 nucleotides read TGCAGTGCTGACCAAAGAACCCCGGGACATTTGGCCTACGAGCAGTACTTC.

This clonotype showed up just a few times. The chain couples TRBV7-9 to TRBJ2-5; D not resolved. Germline-derived CDR1 and CDR2 are SEHNR and FQNEAQ (reference sequence). The CDR3 loop spans 12 amino acids. Trimming removed 5 bases at V and 7 bases at J, with 11 bases between. The CDR3: CASSPGEATQYF. As DNA, the CDR3 is TGTGCCAGCAGCCCCGGCGAAGCGACCCAGTACTTC. The complete variable domain, with remaining parts taken from reference TRBV7-9 and TRBJ2-5, reads DTGVSQNPRHKITKRGQNVTFRCDPISEHNRLYWYRQTLGQGPEFLTYFQNEAQLEKSRLLSDRFSAERPKGSFSTLEIQRTEQGDSAMYLCASSPGEATQYFGPGTRLLVL.

This chain links TRBV4-2 with TRBJ2-2, with D perhaps matching TRBD1 or TRBD2 (5 bases each). CDR1 is LGHNA, CDR2 YNFKEQ, per germline. V lost 5 bases, J lost 6 bases, and 13 bases lay in between. CDR3 length: 14 amino acids. The DNA for the CDR3 is TGTGCCAGCAGCATAACTAGGGGTTCCGGGGAGCTGTTTTTT. It codes for CASSITRGSGELFF.

The V and J genes are TRBV30 and TRBJ2-1; TRBD2 matches 8 bases. The CDR3 is 17 residues long. Losses at the gene ends were 3 bases for V and 5 bases for J; bases not matched to a gene: 15. CDR1 and CDR2 (germline): GTSNPN, SVGIG (reference sequence). CDR3 residues: CAWRGSLKAGVHNEQFF. CDR3 nucleotide sequence: TGTGCCTGGAGGGGGTCCCTTAAAGCGGGAGTTCACAATGAGCAGTTCTTC. The full variable domain, with the rest looked up from reference TRBV30 and TRBJ2-1, is SQTIHQWPATLVQPVGSPLSLECTVEGTSNPNLYWYRQAAGRGLQLLFYSVGIGQISSEVPQNLSASRPQDRQFILSSKKLLLSDSGFYLCAWRGSLKAGVHNEQFFGPGTRLTVL.

On this clonotype itself: This is likely a read error, given that the CDR3 carries no conserved phenylalanine or tryptophan at its end. The DNA is omitted, as the CDR3 cannot be located on it reliably, and the CDR3 follows TCRdb's listing. This chain joins TRBV14 and TRBJ2-3; TRBD2 is the table's D call and was not checked against the DNA. The CDR3 has 11 residues if both end residues are counted. Looked up from germline, CDR1 is SGHDN and CDR2 is FVKESK. The CDR3 reads CASSQRTSDTG.

This clonotype has a count of ten or more. The chain joins TRBV24-1 to TRBJ2-1; D not resolved. Germline loops: CDR1 KGHDR, CDR2 SFDVKD. CDR3 length: 15 amino acids. The ends were cut back, 5 bases at V and 0 bases at J, with 10 bases in the middle. The CDR3 nucleotides read TGTGCCACCAGTGGAGGAGTTAGCTCCTACAATGAGCAGTTCTTC. This codes for CATSGGVSSYNEQFF.

The table lists this clonotype with a few counts. The chain recombines TRBV5-1 with TRBJ2-7, with 8 bases fitting TRBD1. Trimming took 4 bases from V and 7 from J; bases not matched to a gene: 13. The CDR3 spans 15 residues. CDR1 is SGHRS and CDR2 is YFSETQ in the germline V gene. The CDR3, as DNA: TGCGCCAGCAGCCGGACCGGACAGGGATCGGAAGAGCAGTACTTC. It translates to CASSRTGQGSEEQYF.

This clonotype showed up many times. The J gene is TRBJ2-2, the V gene TRBV20-1; tentative D call: TRBD2 (5 bases). Germline CDR1 is DFQATT and CDR2 is SNEGSKA (reference sequence). Trimming removed 0 bases from V and 1 base from J, with 9 bases in between. CDR3 size: 15 residues. The CDR3 DNA sequence: TGCAGTGCTAGAGATTGGCGGGTGAACACCGGGGAGCTGTTTTTT. This translates into CSARDWRVNTGELFF.

This clonotype was observed a few times. This chain's CDR3 is CASSPPGDLKDIQYF. The CDR3 region has the DNA TGTGCCAGCAGTCCCCCGGGGGACCTCAAGGACATTCAGTACTTC. The chain combines TRBV12-3 or TRBV12-4 with TRBJ2-4; TRBD2 might be the D (6 bases). Trimming pared 5 bases from V and 8 bases from J, leaving 19 bases between. CDR3 length: 15 residues.

The gene calls are TRBV29-1 and TRBJ2-3; TRBD1 aligns across 9 bases. Germline-derived CDR1 and CDR2 are SQVTM and ANQGSEA. This CDR3 has 15 amino acids. Germline trimming cut 6 bases from V and 0 bases from J; bases unmatched to any gene: 7. Here the CDR3 reads CSVPPDRGSTDTQYF. For the CDR3, the DNA is TGCAGCGTCCCACCGGACAGGGGAAGCACAGATACGCAGTATTTT.